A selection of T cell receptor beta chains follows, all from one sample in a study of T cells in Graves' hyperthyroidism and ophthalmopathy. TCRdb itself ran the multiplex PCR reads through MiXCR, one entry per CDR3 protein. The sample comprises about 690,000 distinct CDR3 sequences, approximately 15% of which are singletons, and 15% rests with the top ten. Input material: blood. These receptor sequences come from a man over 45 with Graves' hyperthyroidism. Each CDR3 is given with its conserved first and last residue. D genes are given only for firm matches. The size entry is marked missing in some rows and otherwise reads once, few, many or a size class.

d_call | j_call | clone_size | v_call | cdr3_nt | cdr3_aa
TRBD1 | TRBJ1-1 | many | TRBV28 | TGTGCCAGCAGTTGGACAGGACGCTTGAACACTGAAGCTTTCTTT | CASSWTGRLNTEAFF
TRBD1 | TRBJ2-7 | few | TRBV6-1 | TGTGCCAGCAGCCTATCCGGGACAGGGTTGCTCTACGAGCAGTACTTC | CASSLSGTGLLYEQYF
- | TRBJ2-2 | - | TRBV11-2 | TGTGCCAGCAGCGTTCGGGACCCCGGGGAGCTGTTTTTT | CASSVRDPGELFF
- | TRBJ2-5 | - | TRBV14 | TGTGCCAGCAGCCAGGACAGAAGCGAGACCCAGTACTTC | CASSQDRSETQYF
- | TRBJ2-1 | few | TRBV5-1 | TGCGCCAGCAGCTTGACGGGGGCTCGTGAGCAGTTCTTC | CASSLTGAREQFF
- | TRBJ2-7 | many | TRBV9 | TGTGCCAGCAGCGTAGCTTTCGAGGGTTACGAGCAGTACTTC | CASSVAFEGYEQYF
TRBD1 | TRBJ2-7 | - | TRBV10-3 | TGTGCCATCAGTGGATACGGACAGGGGGCATCCTACGAGCAGTACTTC | CAISGYGQGASYEQYF
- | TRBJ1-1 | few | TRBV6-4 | TGTGCCAGCAGTGCCACTGCGAACACTGAAGCTTTCTTT | CASSATANTEAFF
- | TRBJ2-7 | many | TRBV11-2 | TGTGCCAGCAGCAGGGGTGGGGGCTACGAGCAGTACTTC | CASSRGGGYEQYF
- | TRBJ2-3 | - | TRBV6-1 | TGTGCCAGCAGAAAATCGGGACTCAGCACAGATACGCAGTATTTT | CASRKSGLSTDTQYF
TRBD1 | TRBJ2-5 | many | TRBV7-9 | TGTGCCAGCAGCGTTCTCGGGACAGGGGAGACCCAGTACTTC | CASSVLGTGETQYF
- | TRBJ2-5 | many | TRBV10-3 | TGTGCCATCAGTGAGTCATCAGGGCCGGGGGAGACCCAGTACTTC | CAISESSGPGETQYF
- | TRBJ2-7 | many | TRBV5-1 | TGCGCCAGTGGGCAGGGTTACGAGCAGTACTTC | CASGQGYEQYF
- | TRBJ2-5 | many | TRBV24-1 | TGTGCCACCAGTGATTTGCCACCCTATTCTCAAGAGACCCAGTACTTC | CATSDLPPYSQETQYF
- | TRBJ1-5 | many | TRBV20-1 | TGCAGTGCTAGAGATATGGGTGGCAATCAGCCCCAGCATTTT | CSARDMGGNQPQHF
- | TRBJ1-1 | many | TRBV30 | TGTGCCTGGAGTGTAGAGGGGAAGGTGAACACTGAAGCTTTCTTT | CAWSVEGKVNTEAFF
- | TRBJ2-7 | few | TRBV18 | TGTGCCAGCTCACCACAAGGACAGACAGCCTACGAGCAGTACTTC | CASSPQGQTAYEQYF
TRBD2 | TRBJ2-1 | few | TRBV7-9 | TGTGCCAGCAGCTTTAGCGGGAGACTGTCCAATGAGCAGTTCTTC | CASSFSGRLSNEQFF
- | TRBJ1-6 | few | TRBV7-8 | TGTGCCAGCAGCTCACCCCGGTCAACGAGCTCCTATAATTCACCCCTCCACTTT | CASSSPRSTSSYNSPLHF
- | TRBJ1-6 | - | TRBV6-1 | TGTGCCAGCAGTCTAATCTTCCGACAGTCGAATTCACCCCTCCACTTT | CASSLIFRQSNSPLHF
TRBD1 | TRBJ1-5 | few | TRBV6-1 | TGTGCCAGCAGTGAGGACAGGCTCCAGCCCCAGCATTTT | CASSEDRLQPQHF
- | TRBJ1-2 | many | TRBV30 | TGTGCCTGGACTGTAGGGGCGGTCGGCTACACCTTC | CAWTVGAVGYTF
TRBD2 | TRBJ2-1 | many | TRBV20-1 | TGCAGTGCTAGAGGCTGGGAGGGAGAAGATGAGCAGTTCTTC | CSARGWEGEDEQFF
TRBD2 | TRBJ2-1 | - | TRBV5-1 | TGCGCCAGCAGCCGAGAGACTAGCGGGGTGAGCTCCTACAATGAGCAGTTCTTC | CASSRETSGVSSYNEQFF
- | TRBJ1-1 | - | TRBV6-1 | TGTGCCAGCAGTGAAGTGGGGGGGGGCACTGAAGCTTTCTTT | CASSEVGGGTEAFF
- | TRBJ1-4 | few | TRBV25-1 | TGTGCCAGCAGTGAACGGTTGGGGGAAAAACTGTTTTTT | CASSERLGEKLFF